The 16 T cell receptor beta chains reported below all come from one sample, sequenced in a study of blood T cells in healthy people across ages. Then a second PCR, running roughly 7 to 11 cycles, was carried out with a sample-barcoded 5' primer and a J-beta primer mix. Via MiXCR, TCRdb re-called the 5' RACE reads, giving one row per CDR3 protein. This sample has around 1,000,000 distinct CDR3 sequences; 35% to 40% occur once, and the top ten carry approximately 14%. The source material was blood. These receptors all stem from a man between 18 and 35 years old in good health.

On this clonotype itself: Since a much larger clone is just one base distant, this may be a read error. The J gene is TRBJ1-2, the V gene TRBV2; tentative D call: TRBD1 (5 bases). The CDR3 loop spans 15 amino acids. Germline V gene data show CDR1 as SNHLY and CDR2 as FYNNEI. Trimming shortened V by 1 base and J by 6 bases, and 15 bases separated the two germline ends. CDR3 bases: TGTGCCAGCAGTGAAGGTAGGGGCATAAAGGATGGCTACACCTTC. Translating gives CASSEGRGIKDGYTF.

This clonotype was detected ten times or more. CDR3 amino acids: CASSQGQGGNYGYTF. The CDR3 bases are TGCGCCAGCAGCCAAGGACAGGGGGGAAACTATGGCTACACCTTC. J is TRBJ1-2 and V is TRBV4-1; 9 bases match TRBD1. The J segment lost 2 bases and the V segment lost 1 base, leaving 2 bases of the junction unmatched. The CDR3 length is 15 residues. CDR1 and CDR2 from the germline V gene are MGHRA and YSYEKL.

This chain joins TRBV19 and TRBJ2-5, with 7 bases matching TRBD2. J gave up 2 bases and V 6 bases, and 3 bases lay outside the gene matches. Germline assignment: CDR1 LNHDA and CDR2 SQIVND (reference sequence). The CDR3 consists of 13 residues. CDR3 residues: CASSMGGQETQYF. The CDR3 DNA is TGTGCCAGTAGCATGGGGGGGCAAGAGACCCAGTACTTC.

The chain carries TRBV29-1 and TRBJ1-6; TRBD1 might be the D (5 bases). Germline CDR1 SQVTM, CDR2 ANQGSEA. Between the trimmed V and J ends, which lost 4 bases and 9 bases, there was a span of 13 bases. The length of the CDR3 is 13 residues. Written as DNA, the CDR3 is TGCAGCGTTGCTGATGGGGCCATTTCACCCCTCCACTTT. Translated, it gives CSVADGAISPLHF.

This rearrangement joins TRBV10-3 to TRBJ1-5; no definite D call. The V gene's germline CDR1 is ENHRY and CDR2 SYGVKD. This CDR3 contains 13 residues. V lost 3 bases and J lost 0, with 3 bases in between. The CDR3 loop is CAISDGSNQPQHF. In DNA, the CDR3 is TGTGCCATCAGTGATGGTAGCAATCAGCCCCAGCATTTT.

Only a few counts were recorded for this clonotype. The chain carries TRBV20-1 and TRBJ1-2, with D perhaps TRBD1 (5 bases). Trimming took off 3 bases at V and 4 bases at J, with 15 bases between the two ends. The length of the CDR3 is 14 residues. CDR1 is DFQATT, CDR2 SNEGSKA, per germline (reference sequence). As DNA, the CDR3 is TGCAGTGCTAGTAGGCAGGGAAGCATCTATGGCTACACCTTC. Protein: CSASRQGSIYGYTF.

This clonotype was detected a few times. V and J are TRBV9 and TRBJ1-2; D gene unclear. The CDR3 runs to 14 residues. Trimming removed 0 bases at V and 5 bases at J, with 11 bases between. Per the germline V gene, CDR1 is SGDLS and CDR2 is YYNGEE. The CDR3: CASSVVTVPYGYTF. Here the CDR3 DNA reads TGTGCCAGCAGCGTAGTAACGGTTCCTTATGGCTACACCTTC.

This clonotype was seen many times. The CDR3 here is CSASRRQGHYNEQFF. In nucleotides, the CDR3 is TGCAGTGCTAGCCGTCGACAGGGACACTACAATGAGCAGTTCTTC. The chain combines TRBV20-1 with TRBJ2-1, with 7 bases lining up with TRBD1. The germline V gene has CDR1 DFQATT and CDR2 SNEGSKA (reference sequence). This CDR3 region has 15 residues. V was pared by 3 bases and J by 3 bases, with 8 bases of the junction left unmatched.

This chain connects TRBV12-3 or TRBV12-4 to TRBJ1-1, with TRBD1 as a possible D gene (6 bases). The CDR3 length is 16 residues. The V gene lost 6 bases and the J gene lost 0 bases, with 17 bases spanning the gap. The CDR3 sequence is CASSPRGASMNTEAFF. CDR3 sequence (DNA): TGTGCCAGCAGCCCGAGGGGGGCATCAATGAACACTGAAGCTTTCTTT.

The V call is TRBV28, the J call TRBJ1-2; the D gene is possibly TRBD1 (5 bases). The V gene lost 7 bases and the J gene lost 4 bases, with 10 bases spanning the gap. The CDR3 contains 12 residues. Germline V CDR1 and CDR2: MDHEN, SYDVKM. Here the CDR3 DNA reads TGTGCCAGCACCGGACAAACCTATGGCTACACCTTC. Its translation is CASTGQTYGYTF.

The CDR3 protein is CASSLPGEADGYTF. CDR3 bases: TGCGCCAGCAGCTTGCCGGGCGAGGCCGATGGCTACACCTTC. The chain links TRBV5-1 to TRBJ1-2; no clear D gene. The V gene's germline CDR1 is SGHRS and CDR2 YFSETQ. V dropped 1 base and J dropped 6 bases, with 13 bases sitting between them. CDR3 length equals 14 residues.

The chain has TRBV5-4 and TRBJ2-1; 8 bases are shared with TRBD2. CDR1 and CDR2 from the germline V gene are SGHNT and YYREEE (reference sequence). The CDR3 is made up of 15 amino acids. The ends lost 0 bases at V and 5 bases at J; junction bases unmatched: 4. The chain's CDR3 is CASSLVAGNNNEQFF. The CDR3 nucleotides read TGTGCCAGCAGCTTGGTAGCGGGAAACAACAATGAGCAGTTCTTC.

This clonotype was seen a single time. V usage is TRBV6-6 and J usage is TRBJ1-1; D not resolved. Trimming left V 7 bases short and J 6 bases short, with 9 bases between. The CDR3 spans 11 residues. Per the germline V gene, CDR1 is MNHNY and CDR2 is SVGAGI (reference sequence). CDR3 sequence (DNA): TGTGCCAGCACCAAGGGAGCTGAAGCTTTCTTT. Translated, it gives CASTKGAEAFF.

The chain joins TRBV9 to TRBJ2-3; 7 bases map to TRBD2. Trimming at V came to 0 bases and at J to 1 base, leaving 8 bases not matched to a gene. Germline V gene sequence: CDR1 SGDLS, CDR2 YYNGEE. The CDR3 covers 17 residues. CDR3 nucleotides: TGTGCCAGCAGCGTAGGGGTCCTAGCGGAAGGCACAGATACGCAGTATTTT. Residues: CASSVGVLAEGTDTQYF.

This chain joins TRBV7-2 and TRBJ1-4, with unresolved D. The CDR3 has 15 residues. CDR1 and CDR2 (germline): SGHTA, FQGNSA. The V end was cut by 3 bases, the J end by 2 bases, with 10 bases between. The CDR3 DNA reads TGTGCCAGCAGCTTGGTAGGCCAGACTAATGAAAAACTGTTTTTT. This encodes CASSLVGQTNEKLFF. Full variable domain (rest looked up from reference TRBV7-2 and TRBJ1-4): GAGVSQSPSNKVTEKGKDVELRCDPISGHTALYWYRQSLGQGLEFLIYFQGNSAPDKSGLPSDRFSAERTGGSVSTLTIQRTQQEDSAVYLCASSLVGQTNEKLFFGSGTQLSVL.

A remark on this clonotype: Given a much more abundant clone one base away, this may be a read error. This chain links TRBV5-1 with TRBJ2-1; D unclear. Germline CDR1 reads SGHRS; CDR2 reads YFSETQ. Between the trimmed V and J ends, which lost 3 bases and 5 bases, there was a span of 9 bases. CDR3 length equals 13 residues. CDR3 sequence (DNA): TGCGCCAGCAGCTGGGTGGGCCACAATGAGCAGTTCTTC. Protein sequence: CASSWVGHNEQFF. Drawing the rest from reference TRBV5-1 and TRBJ2-1, the complete variable domain is KAGVTQTPRYLIKTRGQQVTLSCSPISGHRSVSWYQQTPGQGLQFLFEYFSETQRNKGNFPGRFSGRQFSNSRSEMNVSTLELGDSALYLCASSWVGHNEQFFGPGTRLTVL.